The 20 T cell receptor beta chains listed next were all sequenced from one sample in a study of T cells in Graves' hyperthyroidism and ophthalmopathy. Amplified TCR beta CDR3 regions derived from RNA transcripts. The study used the HTBI primer set for a first-round RT-PCR of the TCR CDR3. Using its own MiXCR run on the multiplex PCR reads, TCRdb lists one record per CDR3 protein. Of 540,000 or so distinct CDR3 sequences listed, about 45% are singletons. Sequenced input: peripheral blood or thyroid tissue (not recorded which). Source of these receptors: an adult woman with Graves' disease, either hyperthyroidism or ophthalmopathy (not recorded which).

The J gene is TRBJ2-5, the V gene TRBV7-3, with 7 nucleotides matching TRBD2. Germline loops: CDR1 SGHTA, CDR2 FQGTGA. This CDR3 region has 15 residues. V shed 1 base and J 3 bases; nucleotides not matched to a gene: 5. The CDR3 region is CASSLNGGGEETQYF. The CDR3 coding sequence is TGTGCCAGCAGCTTAAATGGGGGGGGAGAAGAGACCCAGTACTTC.

A word on this clonotype: Because the CDR3 is missing its conserved closing phenylalanine or tryptophan, this is likely a read error. The chain recombines TRBV14 with TRBJ2-5; 7 bases align to TRBD1. After removal of 1 base from V and 1 base from J, the junction contained 3 bases not matched to a gene. Germline CDR1 reads SGHDN; CDR2 reads FVKESK. This CDR3 contains 15 residues. CDR3 in amino acids: CASSQGTGLQETQYL. The CDR3 DNA reads TGTGCCAGCAGCCAAGGGACAGGCCTCCAAGAGACCCAGTACCTC.

As regards this clonotype: Because the CDR3's place on the DNA is in doubt, the DNA is left out and the CDR3 is given as listed by TCRdb. The chain employs TRBV5-1 and TRBJ2-2; the table assigns TRBD2, which was not confirmed against the DNA. The CDR3 is 19 residues long, counting both termini. Germline V gene lookup returns CDR1 SGHRS and CDR2 YFSETQ. The CDR3 is CASSLSGRGDEQYFGELFF.

This clonotype was seen a few times. The chain couples TRBV29-1 to TRBJ1-2, with TRBD1 matching over 11 bases. Germline assignment: CDR1 SQVTM and CDR2 ANQGSEA. V shed 6 bases, J shed 4 bases, and the junction held 7 bases outside the gene matches. This CDR3 has 14 amino acids. The CDR3 loop is CSVQVGTGGYGYTF. The CDR3 DNA reads TGCAGCGTCCAGGTGGGGACAGGGGGCTATGGCTACACCTTC. Full variable domain (outside the CDR3, taken from reference TRBV29-1 and TRBJ1-2): SAVISQKPSRDICQRGTSLTIQCQVDSQVTMMFWYRQQPGQSLTLIATANQGSEATYESGFVIDKFPISRPNLTFSTLTVSNMSPEDSSIYLCSVQVGTGGYGYTFGSGTRLTVV.

The rearrangement joins TRBV29-1 to TRBJ1-2; 7 bases are a match to TRBD1. Germline V gene sequence: CDR1 SQVTM, CDR2 ANQGSEA. The CDR3 runs to 12 residues. V lost 4 bases, J lost 8 bases, and 7 bases stayed unmatched. The CDR3 is CSVGSDREGYTF. The CDR3 bases are TGCAGCGTTGGGAGCGACAGGGAAGGCTACACCTTC.

As to this clonotype: A read error may be the cause here, since a much bigger clone is one base away. As the CDR3 is not closed by the conserved phenylalanine or tryptophan, this likely results from a read error. Because the CDR3's place on the DNA is in doubt, the DNA is left out and the CDR3 is given as listed by TCRdb. This sequence joins TRBV7-6 and TRBJ2-5; the table's D call TRBD2 went unverified against the DNA. The CDR3 length is 8 residues, termini included. CDR1 is SGHVS and CDR2 is FNYEAQ in the germline V gene. This CDR3 is CASSARTS.

This clonotype was seen only a few times. The chain recombines TRBV15 with TRBJ1-2, with a tentative D call TRBD1 (6 bases). Germline V gene data show CDR1 as LNHNV and CDR2 as YYDKDF (reference sequence). This CDR3 comprises 14 residues. Trimming pared 0 bases from V and 8 bases from J, leaving 13 bases between. In nucleotides, the CDR3 is TGTGCCACCAGCAGAGATTTGGGGGCTGACGGCTACACCTTC. Its translation is CATSRDLGADGYTF.

The chain recombines TRBV3-1 with TRBJ2-2, with 9 bases aligning to TRBD2. The germline V gene encodes CDR1 LGHDT and CDR2 YNNKEL (reference sequence). The CDR3 is 15 residues long. Trimming removed 8 bases from V and 2 bases from J; junction bases left unmatched: 6. The chain's CDR3 is CASFPSGVNTGELFF. The DNA for the CDR3 is TGTGCCAGCTTCCCTAGCGGGGTAAACACCGGGGAGCTGTTTTTT.

This clonotype was observed a handful of times. The junction departs from germline at one end; a sequencing error may be responsible. CDR3 sequence (DNA): TGCGCCAGCAGCTCCGACGGAGCAACTAATGAGAAACTGTTTTTT. Translation: CASSSDGATNEKLFF. This rearrangement joins TRBV5-1 to TRBJ1-4; D gene unclear. Germline V gene data show CDR1 as SGHRS and CDR2 as YFSETQ. The length of the CDR3 is 15 residues.

This clonotype was recorded a few times. The chain combines TRBV20-1 with TRBJ1-2, with a possible D match to TRBD1 (6 bases). Between the trimmed V and J ends, which lost 5 bases and 7 bases, there was a span of 14 bases. CDR1 and CDR2 from the germline V gene are DFQATT and SNEGSKA (reference sequence). The CDR3 consists of 12 residues. The CDR3 protein is CSAPFRDIGYTF. For the CDR3, the DNA is TGCAGTGCTCCTTTCCGGGACATTGGCTACACCTTC.

The CDR3 reads CASSTGTEGYTF. In DNA, the CDR3 is TGTGCCAGCAGCACCGGGACAGAAGGCTACACCTTC. The rearrangement links TRBV11-2 to TRBJ1-2; TRBD1 aligns across 7 bases. The V segment lost 5 bases and the J segment 8 bases; nucleotides outside the gene matches: 5. The CDR3 length is 12 residues. In germline, CDR1 is SGHAT, CDR2 FQNNGV.

This clonotype was observed many times. V usage is TRBV20-1 and J usage is TRBJ1-1; D may be TRBD1 (5 bases). The germline V gene has CDR1 DFQATT and CDR2 SNEGSKA (reference sequence). This CDR3 is 14 amino acids long. The V gene lost 1 base and the J gene lost 2 bases, with 11 bases spanning the gap. As DNA, the CDR3 is TGCAGTGCTAGAGGGGGGGGGTCAAACACTGAAGCTTTCTTT. Residues: CSARGGGSNTEAFF.

This chain uses TRBV7-9 with TRBJ2-2; possibly TRBD2 for D (5 bases). This CDR3 has 14 amino acids. CDR1 and CDR2 from the germline V gene are SEHNR and FQNEAQ (reference sequence). Trimming removed 7 bases from V and 5 bases from J, with 14 bases in between. The CDR3 DNA is TGTGCCAGCACCCTTGAGAGGGCAACCGGGGAGCTGTTTTTT. Residues: CASTLERATGELFF.

This clonotype has at least ten counts. V and J are TRBV7-2 and TRBJ2-7; D remains ambiguous. The CDR3 spans 11 residues. Germline V gives CDR1 SGHTA, CDR2 FQGNSA. The V and J ends lost 7 bases and 6 bases respectively, with 10 bases between them. For the CDR3, the DNA is TGTGCCAGCACCGACCTCTCCGAGCAGTACTTC. The encoded protein is CASTDLSEQYF.

The CDR3 region is CASGMTRTGNEQFF. CDR3 nucleotides: TGTGCCAGCGGTATGACTAGAACTGGCAATGAGCAGTTCTTC. The V call is TRBV6-2 or TRBV6-3, the J call TRBJ2-1; D is possibly TRBD2 (6 bases). V was pared by 8 bases and J by 6 bases, with 17 bases between. CDR1 and CDR2 (germline): MNHEY, SVGEGT. CDR3 size: 14 residues.

This clonotype was found many times. V gene TRBV10-3 combines with J gene TRBJ1-6; no firm D call. Germline V CDR1 and CDR2: ENHRY, SYGVKD. Trimming pared 4 bases from V and 6 bases from J, leaving 13 bases between. The length of the CDR3 is 15 residues. The CDR3 here is CAISGGGVSNSPLHF. The CDR3 DNA reads as TGTGCCATCAGTGGGGGAGGAGTGAGTAATTCACCCCTCCACTTT.

To note about this clonotype: As the CDR3 is not closed by the conserved phenylalanine or tryptophan, this likely results from a read error. It is unclear where the CDR3 begins or ends on the DNA, so no DNA is shown, and the CDR3 is as TCRdb lists it. The chain is built from TRBV7-8 and TRBJ1-2. The CDR3 length is 12 residues, termini included. Per germline, CDR1 SGHVS and CDR2 FQNEAQ. This CDR3 is CASSSLTYGYTV.

CDR3 DNA: TGTGCCAGCAGCCCGCTCGGGGTTCGGAACACTGAAGCTTTCTTT. It translates to CASSPLGVRNTEAFF. The rearrangement uses TRBV11-2 and TRBJ1-1; no reliable D call. V was shortened by 5 bases and J by 1 base, with 14 bases between the two germline ends. Germline V CDR1 and CDR2: SGHAT, FQNNGV. The CDR3 contains 15 residues.

This clonotype occurred many times. The chain carries TRBV7-2 and TRBJ1-6; D is uncertain. The V and J ends lost 5 bases and 0 bases respectively, with 14 bases between them. Germline assignment: CDR1 SGHTA and CDR2 FQGNSA. This CDR3 has 17 residues. The CDR3 nucleotides read TGTGCCAGCAGCCCCGGTCCAAGGAGCTCCTATAATTCACCCCTCCACTTT. Encoded protein: CASSPGPRSSYNSPLHF.

For this clonotype: Since a much larger clone is just one base distant, this may be a read error. The chain recombines TRBV28 with TRBJ1-2, with 7 bases that match TRBD1. This CDR3 spans 14 amino acids. Germline CDR1 MDHEN, CDR2 SYDVKM. The CDR3 DNA is TGTGCCAGCAGTGCAAGGGACAGATCCTATGGCCACACCTTC. Amino acid sequence: CASSARDRSYGHTF.